The clone carrying this TCR beta chain appeared many times. Its antigen is not known. The sample belongs to a study of cytotoxic CD8 clonotypes in ibrutinib-treated CLL. Study-level background: Across the patients, 11 were relapsed/refractory, about 15 treatment-naive and 17 to 18 IGHV unmutated. Samples averaged roughly 260,000 productive templates and around 91,000 productive rearrangements.

General study points: The clonality rise at ibrutinib response reflected private clonotype expansion. Clonality (at baseline) was higher than in age-matched healthy donors and tracked circulating CD8+ T-cell counts.

Trimming cost V 4 bases and J 6 bases, with 9 bases left between them. CDR3 length: 13 residues. Germline V gives CDR1 SGHNT, CDR2 YENEEA. Assay used: immunoSEQ multiplex PCR; TCRdb lists only in-frame clones, some missing. The sample has 200,000 or so clones, about three quarters seen once. This rearrangement joins TRBV11-3 to TRBJ2-2; the D is unclear. Sequenced here: PBMCs, sampled after 12 months of ibrutinib treatment. This clonotype originated in a human donor with chronic lymphocytic leukemia. CDR3 sequence: CASSSVRSGELFF. CDR3 nucleotides: TGTGCCAGCAGCTCAGTCCGGTCCGGGGAGCTGTTTTTT.